This TCR beta chain was found in a study of CD8+ T cells in alopecia areata (dated by TCRdb to between 2017 and 2018). About the investigation overall: The treated patients took part in an open-label pilot trial in which moderate-to-severe alopecia areata was treated with oral tofacitinib at 5 to 10 mg twice daily. Tofacitinib was administered for 6 to 18 months, and 6 months of follow-up off drug were then conducted to assess delayed response and recurrence. The SALT score, which quantifies the percentage of affected scalp surface area, was used to measure disease severity in treated patients. The study used high-throughput TCRbeta sequencing to examine T cell clonal expansion in alopecia areata, in both the C3H/HeJ mouse model and human patients. On the human side, TCRbeta sequencing was run on scalp tissue and on sorted CD4+ and CD8+ peripheral blood T cells from healthy controls and from alopecia areata patients with either patchy or totalis/universalis disease. Biopsies were taken from tofacitinib-treated patients at baseline and at 4 and 24 weeks of treatment, and a later scalp biopsy was taken in several of the tofacitinib-treated patients. Scalp clonality was compared across normal scalp (n=4), patchy alopecia areata scalp (n=8), and alopecia totalis/universalis scalp (n=8). The RNA source kit depended on sample type: the PAXgene miRNA kit for fixed scalp, the miRNeasy kit for PBMCs, and the RNeasy kit for mouse skin. Amplification of TCRbeta CDR3 regions was done by immunoSEQ multiplex PCR using 35 Vbeta forward primers and 13 Jbeta reverse primers.

The protocol used for the library was the immunoSEQ multiplex PCR assay. To provide template for TCR sequencing, every sample had RNA extracted and reverse transcribed into cDNA. First-strand cDNA was synthesized with SuperScript III using a 2:1 mix of oligo-dT and random hexamers. Amplification bias was assessed with a synthetic immune receptor repertoire, and residual bias was removed computationally. The study's processing was this. Raw reads were preprocessed for error removal, and CDR3 was defined according to IMGT conventions as running from the conserved cysteine to phenylalanine. To get clonality, Shannon entropy was normalized by log2 of the number of productive unique TCRs and the result was subtracted from 1. Scalp TCRbeta sequences were cross-referenced with sorted blood CD4 and CD8 repertoires so that the CD4 or CD8 identity of scalp clones could be inferred. This immuneACCESS table, as held by TCRdb, lists in-frame sequences with V and J called but not all clones. Of the missing ones, under half trace to an unresolved V gene in checked studies; the others have no known cause. For V, J and clone size, that table is used; D and trimming come from the DNA. Across this sample there are 150,000 to 200,000 clones, with around three fifths seen only once. Of the sample, over 12% falls within the top ten clones.

Relative to germline, V is 2 bases shorter and J is 9 bases shorter, with 14 bases between their ends. The germline V gene encodes CDR1 SQVTM and CDR2 ANQGSEA. There are 12 amino acids in the CDR3, from cysteine to phenylalanine inclusive. CDR3 DNA is the only sequence kept; it has 36 bases, read in frame from the first base. This clone was counted between two and nine times. Its specific antigen is unknown. No base quality values were provided; no much bigger clone lies one nucleotide off. The intended sense of this specimen's time point label: around 26 weeks on oral tofacitinib. In light of the paper, this sample's treatment or condition label describes: oral pan-JAK inhibitor, 5-10 mg twice daily. Peripheral blood and lesional scalp punch biopsies were obtained from patients with alopecia areata. After PBMCs were isolated by density centrifugation and stained for CD3, CD4 and CD8, a FACSAria was used to sort CD4+ and CD8+ T cells.

General conclusions and limits of the study: Because the treated cohort was small and had only one nonresponder, larger studies are needed to examine links between baseline CD8+ expansion and response. Compared with mice, TCR sequences shared between patients were less clear, possibly partly because of HLA diversity across the patient population. During tofacitinib treatment, many expanded lesional clones stuck around in both scalp and blood, and this persistence may partly explain why relapse happens after treatment is stopped. With tofacitinib, both scalp clonality and the number of expanded CD8+ clones among the top 100 scalp clones went down significantly. Resident alphabeta T cells in normal human skin are also sequenced, complicating scalp TCR repertoire analysis, unlike mouse skin dominated by gammadelta T cells. Higher clonality and more expanded CD8+ clones were observed in lesional scalp than in normal scalp, particularly in alopecia totalis/universalis, a finding suggestive of antigenic drive.

This receptor was identified in a human donor with alopecia areata. The sequenced sample was CD4+ T cells sorted from blood, obtained at week 24, from a patient treated with tofacitinib. The chain is made from TRBV29-1 and TRBJ2-7; the D gene cannot be named for sure. The CDR3 reads CSVEFPGARQYF. The nucleotides are TGCAGCGTTGAATTCCCCGGTGCCAGGCAGTACTTC.